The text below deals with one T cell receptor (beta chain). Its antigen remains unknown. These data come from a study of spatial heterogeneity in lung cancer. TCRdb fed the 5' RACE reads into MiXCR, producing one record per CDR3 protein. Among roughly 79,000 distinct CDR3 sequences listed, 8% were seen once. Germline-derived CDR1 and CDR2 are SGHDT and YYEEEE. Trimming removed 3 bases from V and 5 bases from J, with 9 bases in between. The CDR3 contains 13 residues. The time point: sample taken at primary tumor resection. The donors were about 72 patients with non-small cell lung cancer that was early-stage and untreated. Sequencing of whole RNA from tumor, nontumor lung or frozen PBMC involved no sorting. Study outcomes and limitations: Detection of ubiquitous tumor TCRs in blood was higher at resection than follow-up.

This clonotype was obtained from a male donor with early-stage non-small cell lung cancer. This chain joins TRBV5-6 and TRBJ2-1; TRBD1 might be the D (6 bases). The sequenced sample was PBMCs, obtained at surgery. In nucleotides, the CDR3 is TGTGCCAGCAGCTGGACAGAGAACAATGAGCAGTTCTTC. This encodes CASSWTENNEQFF.